Shown below are 29 T cell receptor beta chains from a single sample sequenced in a study of blood T cells in healthy people across ages. The authors ran a second PCR of roughly 6 to 12 cycles using a sample-barcoded 5' primer and a J-beta primer mix. MiXCR, run by TCRdb on the 5' RACE reads, gives a single entry per CDR3 protein. The data show over 700,000 distinct CDR3 sequences, around 25% seen once. In addition, the sample was reused for a study of T cells of mothers and their children.

Sequencing was done on a sample of blood. Receptor source: a boy aged 5-17 years in good health.

The gene calls are TRBV7-9 and TRBJ2-5; no firm D call. V gave up 3 bases and J gave up 2 bases, with 13 bases separating them. The CDR3 has 15 residues. The germline V gene has CDR1 SEHNR and CDR2 FQNEAQ (reference sequence). The CDR3 DNA sequence: TGTGCCAGCAGCTTGTCGTACCGGGCTCAAGAGACCCAGTACTTC. Translation gives CASSLSYRAQETQYF.

The J gene is TRBJ2-5, the V gene TRBV11-2; 11 positions match TRBD1. Germline CDR1 and CDR2: SGHAT and FQNNGV. The CDR3 contains 15 residues. V lost 4 bases to trimming and J lost 3 bases; unmatched junction nucleotides: 4. CDR3 nucleotides: TGTGCCAGCAGCTCACTGGGACAGGGGGAAGAGACCCAGTACTTC. This codes for CASSSLGQGEETQYF.

This clonotype was counted a few times. A read error may account for a junction end that differs from germline. J is TRBJ2-5 and V is TRBV5-1, with 7 bases matching TRBD1. This CDR3 region has 13 residues. The germline CDR1 and CDR2 sequences are SGHRS and YFSETQ. This CDR3 reads CASSSTGPETQYF. The DNA for the CDR3 is TGTGCCAGCAGTTCGACAGGGCCGGAGACCCAGTACTTC.

The CDR3 protein is CASRAGDYYEQYF. The CDR3 DNA reads TGTGCCAGCCGCGCAGGGGACTACTACGAGCAGTACTTC. The rearrangement joins TRBV12-3 or TRBV12-4 to TRBJ2-7; possible D gene TRBD2, 7 bases. The V end was cut by 8 bases, the J end by 3 bases, with 14 bases between. The CDR3 extends over 13 amino acids.

V is TRBV9 and J is TRBJ2-5, with TRBD2 as a possible D gene (5 bases). The CDR3 loop spans 13 amino acids. The germline V gene has CDR1 SGDLS and CDR2 YYNGEE. With 3 bases removed from V and 0 bases from J, the gap between germline ends came to 6 bases. The CDR3 here is CASSETNQETQYF. The CDR3 region has the DNA TGTGCCAGCAGCGAGACTAACCAAGAGACCCAGTACTTC.

V and J are TRBV7-3 and TRBJ2-6; TRBD1 is a possible D gene (6 bases). This CDR3 region has 14 residues. Germline-derived CDR1 and CDR2 are SGHTA and FQGTGA. The V end lost 2 bases, the J end lost 7 bases, and 9 bases lay between the germline ends. The CDR3 region has the DNA TGTGCCAGCAGCTTAGGGGGACAAGCCAACGTCCTGACTTTC. It is translated as CASSLGGQANVLTF.

The chain is built from TRBV5-6 and TRBJ2-3; 11 nucleotides match TRBD2. The junction had 7 bases not matched to a gene; V was cut back by 3 bases and J by 4 bases. CDR1 and CDR2 (germline): SGHDT, YYEEEE. CDR3 length equals 16 residues. CDR3 bases: TGTGCCAGCAGCTCCCCTAGCGGGAGGACCCCAGATACGCAGTATTTT. Amino acid sequence: CASSSPSGRTPDTQYF. Based on the CDR3 plus reference TRBV5-6 and TRBJ2-3, the full variable domain is DAGVTQSPTHLIKTRGQQVTLRCSPKSGHDTVSWYQQALGQGPQFIFQYYEEEERQRGNFPDRFSGHQFPNYSSELNVNALLLGDSALYLCASSSPSGRTPDTQYFGPGTRLTVL.

This clonotype was seen repeatedly, ten times or more. V is TRBV29-1 and J is TRBJ2-5, with TRBD1 matching over 10 bases. The ends lost 6 bases at V and 2 bases at J; junction bases unmatched: 3. The length of the CDR3 is 13 residues. Germline V gene sequence: CDR1 SQVTM, CDR2 ANQGSEA. The CDR3 reads CSVVDRGQETQYF. In DNA, the CDR3 is TGCAGCGTCGTGGACAGGGGGCAAGAGACCCAGTACTTC.

V and J are TRBV7-8 and TRBJ1-5; maybe TRBD1 (5 bases). Trimming cost V 2 bases and J 7 bases, with 18 bases left between them. This CDR3 contains 16 residues. CDR1 is SGHVS and CDR2 is FQNEAQ in the germline V gene. The CDR3 bases are TGTGCCAGCAGCTTATCGGGACTTGGGTTGGAGCAGCCCCAGCATTTT. Protein sequence: CASSLSGLGLEQPQHF.

The chain combines TRBV12-3 or TRBV12-4 with TRBJ1-4; D is uncertain. CDR3 length equals 13 residues. Trimming removed 6 bases from V and 5 bases from J, with 10 bases in between. Here the CDR3 DNA reads TGTGCCAGCAGGGCCCAGGAAAATGAAAAACTGTTTTTT. Amino acid sequence: CASRAQENEKLFF.

CDR3 bases: TGTGCCAGCAGCTTATCGTATGCGGGAGCGGACGAGCAGTACTTC. It codes for CASSLSYAGADEQYF. The chain uses TRBV7-9 and TRBJ2-7; TRBD2 matches 7 bases. CDR3 size: 15 residues. Trimming removed 2 bases from V and 5 bases from J; junction bases left unmatched: 9. The V gene's germline CDR1 is SEHNR and CDR2 FQNEAQ (reference sequence). The full variable domain, rest sourced from reference TRBV7-9 and TRBJ2-7, is DTGVSQNPRHKITKRGQNVTFRCDPISEHNRLYWYRQTLGQGPEFLTYFQNEAQLEKSRLLSDRFSAERPKGSFSTLEIQRTEQGDSAMYLCASSLSYAGADEQYFGPGTRLTVT.

The chain couples TRBV5-1 to TRBJ2-3; possible D gene TRBD2, 5 bases. The CDR3 loop spans 18 amino acids. Germline-derived CDR1 and CDR2 are SGHRS and YFSETQ. The V gene lost 3 bases and the J gene lost 1 base, with 21 bases spanning the gap. CDR3 protein: CASSSTIGEARGTDTQYF. The CDR3 nucleotides are TGCGCCAGCAGCTCCACGATCGGTGAAGCGAGGGGCACAGATACGCAGTATTTT.

There are many counts of this clonotype. The chain links TRBV18 to TRBJ2-5; D unresolved. CDR3 size: 12 residues. The germline V gene has CDR1 KGHSH and CDR2 LQKENI. With 0 bases removed from V and 3 bases from J, the gap between germline ends came to 2 bases. In DNA, the CDR3 is TGTGCCAGCTCACCACCGGAAGAGACCCAGTACTTC. Its translation: CASSPPEETQYF.

This chain uses TRBV7-9 with TRBJ2-2; D remains unclear. CDR3 length: 16 residues. CDR1 is SEHNR, CDR2 FQNEAQ, per germline (reference sequence). Deletions cut 0 bases from V and 0 bases from J, with 8 bases between. CDR3 region: CASSLAKTSNTGELFF. CDR3 nucleotide sequence: TGTGCCAGCAGCTTAGCGAAGACGTCGAACACCGGGGAGCTGTTTTTT.

The chain joins TRBV7-9 to TRBJ2-1; 11 nucleotides align to TRBD1. The CDR3 runs to 18 residues. Germline V gene sequence: CDR1 SEHNR, CDR2 FQNEAQ (reference sequence). With 5 bases clipped from V and 5 bases from J, the junction kept 14 bases outside the gene matches. CDR3 nucleotide sequence: TGTGCCAGCAGCCCCGGACAGGGGGCGGCGGCGTGGCACAATGAGCAGTTCTTC. It yields the protein CASSPGQGAAAWHNEQFF.

The V and J genes are TRBV12-3 or TRBV12-4 and TRBJ1-3; TRBD1 agrees at 8 bases. The CDR3 consists of 14 residues. V lost 5 bases to trimming and J lost 6 bases; unmatched junction nucleotides: 6. The CDR3 loop is CASSGQGGENTIYF. CDR3 coding DNA: TGTGCCAGCAGTGGACAGGGAGGCGAAAACACCATATATTTT.

This clonotype was observed a few times. The rearrangement links TRBV4-1 to TRBJ2-1, with 13 positions matching TRBD2. The closer fit of TRBJ2-7 to the DNA end suggests the J call may be wrong. This CDR3 has 18 residues. CDR1 is MGHRA, CDR2 YSYEKL, per germline. The DNA of the CDR3 is TGCGCCAGCAGCCAAGAAATAATTAGGACTAGCGGGAGTGGCGAGCAGTACTTC. This codes for CASSQEIIRTSGSGEQYF.

The chain recombines TRBV6-1 with TRBJ2-7, with a weak D call TRBD1 (5 bases). Trimming stripped 2 bases from V and 3 bases from J, with 11 bases between. The CDR3 is made up of 14 amino acids. Germline V lookup: CDR1 MNHNS, CDR2 SASEGT. As DNA, the CDR3 is TGTGCCAGCAGTGAAACAGGTAGATACTACGAGCAGTACTTC. Protein product: CASSETGRYYEQYF.

A note on this clonotype: The junction and the germline gene differ at one end; a read error may be behind it. The chain combines TRBV27 with TRBJ2-7; D might be TRBD1 or TRBD2, each matching 5 bases. This CDR3 region has 13 residues. Germline V CDR1 and CDR2: MNHEY, SMNVEV (reference sequence). CDR3 DNA: TGTGCCAGCAGTGCCGGGACGCCTGGCGAGGAGTACTTC. This translates into CASSAGTPGEEYF.

This clonotype was detected a few times. J is TRBJ2-5 and V is TRBV6-5; TRBD2 aligns across 11 bases. Per the germline V gene, CDR1 is MNHEY and CDR2 is SVGAGI. This CDR3 comprises 16 residues. V lost 3 bases, J lost 6 bases, and 9 bases stayed unmatched. CDR3 coding DNA: TGTGCCAGCAGTTATATGACTAGCGGGGTCCTGAAGACCCAGTACTTC. Translation: CASSYMTSGVLKTQYF.

This clonotype was counted between two and nine times. J is TRBJ2-5 and V is TRBV7-6, with 10 bases aligning to TRBD2. This CDR3 comprises 14 residues. J was trimmed by 5 bases and V by 5 bases; bases with no gene match: 5. Germline values: CDR1 SGHVS, CDR2 FNYEAQ. CDR3 amino acids: CASSQSGGAETQYF. CDR3 sequence (DNA): TGTGCCAGCAGCCAGAGCGGGGGGGCCGAGACCCAGTACTTC.

This clonotype was seen only a few times. The chain recombines TRBV5-1 with TRBJ2-5, with 8 bases fitting TRBD1. Per the germline V gene, CDR1 is SGHRS and CDR2 is YFSETQ. The CDR3 length is 18 residues. V shed 0 bases and J 4 bases; nucleotides not matched to a gene: 14. CDR3 residues: CASSLVLAGGAVGETQYF. In DNA, the CDR3 is TGCGCCAGCAGCTTGGTGTTGGCAGGGGGCGCGGTTGGAGAGACCCAGTACTTC.

J is TRBJ2-1 and V is TRBV20-1; D is uncertain. In germline, CDR1 is DFQATT, CDR2 SNEGSKA (reference sequence). V gave up 3 bases and J gave up 6 bases, with 12 bases separating them. The CDR3 is made up of 13 amino acids. Written as DNA, the CDR3 is TGCAGTGCTAGGGTCGTTTGGGGCAATGAGCAGTTCTTC. It is translated as CSARVVWGNEQFF.

This chain links TRBV27 with TRBJ1-2; D unclear. Germline assignment: CDR1 MNHEY and CDR2 SMNVEV (reference sequence). Trimming stripped 2 bases from V and 4 bases from J, with 17 bases between. The CDR3 sequence is 16 residues long. The CDR3 spells CASSLDTRGEPYGYTF. The CDR3 coding sequence is TGTGCCAGCAGTTTAGACACACGCGGGGAGCCCTATGGCTACACCTTC.

The chain employs TRBV11-3 and TRBJ1-2; TRBD1 aligns across 7 bases. Trimming at V came to 4 bases and at J to 3 bases, leaving 8 bases not matched to a gene. The CDR3 totals 15 residues. The germline CDR1 and CDR2 sequences are SGHNT and YENEEA. The CDR3 coding sequence is TGTGCCAGCAGCTCAGACAGGGAAATGGACTATGGCTACACCTTC. Protein sequence: CASSSDREMDYGYTF.

V and J are TRBV7-2 and TRBJ2-1; D gene ambiguous. CDR1 and CDR2 from the germline V gene are SGHTA and FQGNSA. The V end was cut by 3 bases, the J end by 9 bases, with 15 bases between. The CDR3 is made up of 14 amino acids. CDR3 sequence reads: CASSFVTADGEQFF. DNA for the CDR3: TGTGCCAGCAGCTTTGTCACAGCCGACGGTGAGCAGTTCTTC.

The chain links TRBV7-9 to TRBJ2-5; TRBD1 matches 9 bases. Near its end, the DNA agrees better with TRBJ2-7, so the J call may be wrong. CDR1 and CDR2 (germline): SEHNR, FQNEAQ (reference sequence). This CDR3 contains 16 residues. The CDR3 loop is CASSLARGQGPYEQYF. The CDR3 coding sequence is TGTGCCAGCAGCTTAGCCCGCGGACAGGGGCCGTACGAGCAGTACTTC.

The V and J genes are TRBV20-1 and TRBJ2-7; 7 nucleotides align to TRBD2. The trim removed 3 bases at V and 6 bases at J, leaving 8 bases unmatched. Germline CDR1 DFQATT, CDR2 SNEGSKA (reference sequence). The CDR3 is 13 amino acids. CDR3 amino acids: CSARRAGEGEQYF. CDR3 nucleotide sequence: TGCAGTGCTAGGAGGGCCGGGGAGGGCGAGCAGTACTTC.

A few counts support this clonotype. The genes are TRBV7-6 and TRBJ2-1; 9 positions match TRBD2. The better agreement between TRBJ2-5 and the DNA end casts doubt on the J call. Germline loops: CDR1 SGHVS, CDR2 FNYEAQ. The CDR3 totals 15 residues. In DNA, the CDR3 is TGTGCCAGCACCCTCGCCGGGACTAGCACGCAGACCCAGTACTTC. It codes for CASTLAGTSTQTQYF.